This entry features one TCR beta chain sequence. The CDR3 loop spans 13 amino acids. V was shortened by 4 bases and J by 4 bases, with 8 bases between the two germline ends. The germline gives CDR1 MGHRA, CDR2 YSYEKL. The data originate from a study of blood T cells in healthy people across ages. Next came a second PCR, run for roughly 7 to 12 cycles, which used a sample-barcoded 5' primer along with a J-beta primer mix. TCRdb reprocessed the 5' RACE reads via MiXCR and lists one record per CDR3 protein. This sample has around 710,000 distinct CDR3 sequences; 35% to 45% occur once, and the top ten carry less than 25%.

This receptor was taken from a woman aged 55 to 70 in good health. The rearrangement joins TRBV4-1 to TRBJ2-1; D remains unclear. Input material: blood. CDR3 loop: CASSPNRYNEQFF. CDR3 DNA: TGCGCCAGCAGCCCGAATCGTTACAATGAGCAGTTCTTC.